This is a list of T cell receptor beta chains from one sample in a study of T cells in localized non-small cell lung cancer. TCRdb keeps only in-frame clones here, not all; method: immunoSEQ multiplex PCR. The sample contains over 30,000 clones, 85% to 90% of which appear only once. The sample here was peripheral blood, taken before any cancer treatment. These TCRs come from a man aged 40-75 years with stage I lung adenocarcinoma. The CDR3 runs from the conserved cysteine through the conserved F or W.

CDR3: CASSGSAKANYGYTF
V: TRBV28
J: TRBJ1-2

CDR3: CASSWTGVGSPLHF
V: TRBV27
J: TRBJ1-6

CDR3: CASSSNGLNQFF
V: TRBV7-2
J: TRBJ2-1

CDR3: CASSYGPGDYTF
V: TRBV6-6
J: TRBJ1-2

CDR3: CASSRRLLDTYEQYF
V: TRBV6-5
J: TRBJ2-7

CDR3: CASSSTVTDTQYF
V: TRBV5-1
J: TRBJ2-3

CDR3: CASSLGRARDSYTF
V: TRBV5-1
J: TRBJ1-2

CDR3: CASSGQGADGYTF
V: TRBV6-5
J: TRBJ1-2

CDR3: CASSVGGSSGNTIYF
V: TRBV9
J: TRBJ1-3

CDR3: CASRGPGPKRGYTF
V: TRBV28
J: TRBJ1-2

CDR3: CASSFDGSNEQFF
V: TRBV5-1
J: TRBJ2-1

CDR3: CASSSLPPGLAGNEQFF
V: TRBV7-2
J: TRBJ2-1

CDR3: CAALDESSYEQYF
V: TRBV6-6
J: TRBJ2-7

CDR3: CASSFRGVRLRVGYTQYF
V: TRBV5-6
J: TRBJ2-3

CDR3: CASSTQGGAYEQYF
V: TRBV11-2
J: TRBJ2-7

CDR3: CASSEFLAEAFF
V: TRBV6-1
J: TRBJ1-1

CDR3: CASSPGTIATNEKLFF
V: TRBV5-1
J: TRBJ1-4

CDR3: CSVEMAISYNEQFF
V: TRBV29-1
J: TRBJ2-1

CDR3: CASSVDGTSGGAEQFF
V: TRBV9
J: TRBJ2-1

CDR3: CASSPKGGRANYGYTF
V: TRBV23-1
J: TRBJ1-2

CDR3: CASSQEDSTDTQYF
V: TRBV4-1
J: TRBJ2-3

CDR3: CASSEREKLFF
V: TRBV25-1
J: TRBJ1-4

CDR3: CASSRGQGAVYGYTF
V: TRBV19
J: TRBJ1-2

CDR3: CASSLVQRGGLDEQFF
V: TRBV11-2
J: TRBJ2-1

CDR3: CASSLLEGSEQFF
V: TRBV11-2
J: TRBJ2-1

CDR3: CASSVDHRAGGYTF
V: TRBV9
J: TRBJ1-2

CDR3: CASSSGFLQQHGNTIYF
V: TRBV5-1
J: TRBJ1-3

CDR3: CASSYDNGEAFF
V: TRBV6-6
J: TRBJ1-1

CDR3: CASSLEWGAEAFF
V: TRBV11-2
J: TRBJ1-1

CDR3: CASSPEGWSQETQYF
V: TRBV18
J: TRBJ2-5

CDR3: CASRPGNEDTQYF
V: TRBV5-1
J: TRBJ2-3

CDR3: CASSGTVNTGELFF
V: TRBV9
J: TRBJ2-2

CDR3: CASSSVLPLNTEAFF
V: TRBV27
J: TRBJ1-1

CDR3: CASRGVGKLFF
V: TRBV19
J: TRBJ1-4

CDR3: CASSTGTSGNPGGETQYF
V: TRBV7-9
J: TRBJ2-5

CDR3: CASSLEGLGTQYF
V: TRBV5-1
J: TRBJ2-3

CDR3: CSARTDTGELFF
V: TRBV29-1
J: TRBJ2-2

CDR3: CASGAWGELFF
V: TRBV25-1
J: TRBJ1-4

CDR3: CASPPNGGGVRPDTQYF
V: TRBV5-1
J: TRBJ2-3

CDR3: CASRPLTMSNQPQHF
V: TRBV7-8
J: TRBJ1-5

CDR3: CASSQEAESYEQYF
V: TRBV5-1
J: TRBJ2-7

CDR3: CASSVTQNTEAFF
V: TRBV5-4
J: TRBJ1-1

CDR3: CSASGANVLTF
V: TRBV29-1
J: TRBJ2-6

CDR3: CASSLGALNNEQFF
V: TRBV7-2
J: TRBJ2-1

CDR3: CASSEGPIETQYF
V: TRBV5-5
J: TRBJ2-5

CDR3: CASTPSYTRGGYTF
V: TRBV19
J: TRBJ1-2

CDR3: CASSLNYGFGAFF
V: TRBV7-9
J: TRBJ1-1

CDR3: CASSLAFMNSPLHF
V: TRBV5-5
J: TRBJ1-6

CDR3: CASSYSDYEQYF
V: TRBV6-5
J: TRBJ2-7

CDR3: CASSVSWMNTEAFF
V: TRBV9
J: TRBJ1-1

CDR3: CASSLSNTEAFF
V: TRBV5-1
J: TRBJ1-1

CDR3: CASSRTRNQPQHF
V: TRBV19
J: TRBJ1-5